The clone carrying this T cell receptor (beta chain) was counted between two and nine times. The antigen remains undetermined. TCRdb reprocessed the RACE reads via MiXCR and lists one record per CDR3 protein. The sample carries under 400,000 distinct CDR3 sequences, approximately 5.1% recorded once. These data are taken from a study of human T cells and chemical hapten exposure. Findings of the study overall: Versus controls, expanded TCRs had significantly more large CDR3 similarity clusters.

The time point here: pre-sensitization, week 0. Treatment specified: therapeutic diphenylcyclopropenone sensitization with weekly scalp DPC. Investigators collected blood before applying each patch test. Alopecia patients, 18 to 70 years old and DPC-suitable, served as donors. This material consisted of whole blood, taken in connection with sensitization to the hapten diphenylcyclopropenone (DPC). This TCR was sampled from a woman aged 50 to 60 with alopecia areata. Some clones in this sample may be carry-over from other donors' samples.

The CDR3 here is CASSGGANQPQHF. CDR3 bases: TGTGCCAGCAGCGGCGGGGCGAATCAGCCCCAGCATTTT. The genes are TRBV12-3 or TRBV12-4 and TRBJ1-5, with D possibly matching TRBD1 (5 bases). The CDR3 covers 13 residues. V lost 6 bases, J lost 4 bases, and 10 bases lay in between.